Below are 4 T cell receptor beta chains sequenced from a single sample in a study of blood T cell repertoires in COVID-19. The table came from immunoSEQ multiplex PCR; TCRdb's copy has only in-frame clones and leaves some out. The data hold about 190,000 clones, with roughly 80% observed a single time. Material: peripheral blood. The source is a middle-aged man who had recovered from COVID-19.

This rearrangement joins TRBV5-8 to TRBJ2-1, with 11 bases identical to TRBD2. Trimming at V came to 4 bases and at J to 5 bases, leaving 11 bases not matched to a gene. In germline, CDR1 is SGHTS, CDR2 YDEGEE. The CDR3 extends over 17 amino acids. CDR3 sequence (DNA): TGTGCCAGCAGCGTATTAACCGGGACTAGCGGAAACAATGAGCAGTTCTTC. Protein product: CASSVLTGTSGNNEQFF.

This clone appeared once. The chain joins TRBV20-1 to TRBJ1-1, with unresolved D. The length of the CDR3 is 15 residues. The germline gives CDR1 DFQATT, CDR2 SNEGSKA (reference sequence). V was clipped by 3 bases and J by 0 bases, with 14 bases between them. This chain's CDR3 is CSASFFRVLNTEAFF. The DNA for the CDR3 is TGCAGTGCTAGTTTCTTTCGGGTATTGAACACTGAAGCTTTCTTT.

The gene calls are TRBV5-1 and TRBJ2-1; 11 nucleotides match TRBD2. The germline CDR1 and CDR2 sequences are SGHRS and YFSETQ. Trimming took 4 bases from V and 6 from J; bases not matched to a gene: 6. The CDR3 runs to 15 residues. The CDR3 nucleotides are TGCGCCAGCAGCCCGGGGACTAGCGGTTCCAATGAGCAGTTCTTC. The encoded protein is CASSPGTSGSNEQFF.

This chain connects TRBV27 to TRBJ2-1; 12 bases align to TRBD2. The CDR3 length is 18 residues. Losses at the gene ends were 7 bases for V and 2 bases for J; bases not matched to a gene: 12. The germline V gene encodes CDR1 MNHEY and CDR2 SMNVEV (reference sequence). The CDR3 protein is CASKVSGLAGRPYNEQFF. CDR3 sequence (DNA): TGTGCCAGCAAGGTATCGGGACTAGCGGGCAGGCCCTACAATGAGCAGTTCTTC.